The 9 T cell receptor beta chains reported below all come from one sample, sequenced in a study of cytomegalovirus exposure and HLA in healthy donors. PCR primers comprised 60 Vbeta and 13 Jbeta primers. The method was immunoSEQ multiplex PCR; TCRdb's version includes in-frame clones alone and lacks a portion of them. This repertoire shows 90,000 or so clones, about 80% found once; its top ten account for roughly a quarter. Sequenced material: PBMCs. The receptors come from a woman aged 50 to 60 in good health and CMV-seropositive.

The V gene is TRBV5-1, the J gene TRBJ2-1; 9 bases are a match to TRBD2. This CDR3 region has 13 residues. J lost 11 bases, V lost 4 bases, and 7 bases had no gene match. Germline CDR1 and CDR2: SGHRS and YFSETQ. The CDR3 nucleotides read TGCGCCAGCAGCACCGCGGGGGGGGCCCAGCAGTTCTTC. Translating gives CASSTAGGAQQFF.

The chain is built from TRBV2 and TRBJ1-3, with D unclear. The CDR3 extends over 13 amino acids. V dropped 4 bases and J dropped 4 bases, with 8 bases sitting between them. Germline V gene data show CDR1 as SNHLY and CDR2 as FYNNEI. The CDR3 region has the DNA TGTGCCAGCAGTGCCAACCAGGGAAACACCATATATTTT. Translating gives CASSANQGNTIYF. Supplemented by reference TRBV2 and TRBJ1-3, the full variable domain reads EPEVTQTPSHQVTQMGQEVILRCVPISNHLYFYWYRQILGQKVEFLVSFYNNEISEKSEIFDDQFSVERPDGSNFTLKIRSTKLEDSAMYFCASSANQGNTIYFGEGSWLTVV.

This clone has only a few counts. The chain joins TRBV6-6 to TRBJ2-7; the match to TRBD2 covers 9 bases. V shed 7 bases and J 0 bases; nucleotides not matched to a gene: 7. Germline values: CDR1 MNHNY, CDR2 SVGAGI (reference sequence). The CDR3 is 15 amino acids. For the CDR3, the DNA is TGTGCCAGCAACATAGCGGGGGCCGCCTCCTACGAGCAGTACTTC. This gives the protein CASNIAGAASYEQYF.

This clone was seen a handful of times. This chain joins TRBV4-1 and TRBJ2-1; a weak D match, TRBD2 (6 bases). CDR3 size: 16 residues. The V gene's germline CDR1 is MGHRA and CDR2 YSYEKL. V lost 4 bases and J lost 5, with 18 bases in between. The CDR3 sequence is CASSLLAGKEHNEQFF. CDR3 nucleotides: TGCGCCAGCAGCCTATTGGCGGGAAAGGAACACAATGAGCAGTTCTTC.

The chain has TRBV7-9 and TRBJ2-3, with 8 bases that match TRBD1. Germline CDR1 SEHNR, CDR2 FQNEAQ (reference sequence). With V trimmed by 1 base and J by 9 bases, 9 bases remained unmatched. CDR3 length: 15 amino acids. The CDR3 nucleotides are TGTGCCAGCAGCTTAGTGGGACAGGCCGTACCGACGCAGTATTTT. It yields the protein CASSLVGQAVPTQYF.

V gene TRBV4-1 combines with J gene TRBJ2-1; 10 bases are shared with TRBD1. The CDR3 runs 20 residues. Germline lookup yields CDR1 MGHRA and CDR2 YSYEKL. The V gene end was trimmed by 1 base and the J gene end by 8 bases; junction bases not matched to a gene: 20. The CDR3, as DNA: TGCGCCAGCAGCCAAGTCAGCGGGACAGGGGACCGGGAATCGCCCGATGAGCAGTTCTTC. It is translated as CASSQVSGTGDRESPDEQFF.

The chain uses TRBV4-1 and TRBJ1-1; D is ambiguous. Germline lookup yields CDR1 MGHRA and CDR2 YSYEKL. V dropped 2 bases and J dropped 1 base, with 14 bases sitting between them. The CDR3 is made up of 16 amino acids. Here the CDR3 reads CASSQIIRRGNTEAFF. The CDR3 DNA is TGCGCCAGCAGCCAAATCATTCGAAGAGGGAACACTGAAGCTTTCTTT.

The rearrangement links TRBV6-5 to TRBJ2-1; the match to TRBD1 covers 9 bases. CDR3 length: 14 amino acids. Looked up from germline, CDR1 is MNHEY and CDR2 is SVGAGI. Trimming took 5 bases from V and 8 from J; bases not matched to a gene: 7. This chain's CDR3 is CASSTGTGLHEQFF. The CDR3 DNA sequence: TGTGCCAGCAGTACAGGGACAGGGCTCCATGAGCAGTTCTTC.

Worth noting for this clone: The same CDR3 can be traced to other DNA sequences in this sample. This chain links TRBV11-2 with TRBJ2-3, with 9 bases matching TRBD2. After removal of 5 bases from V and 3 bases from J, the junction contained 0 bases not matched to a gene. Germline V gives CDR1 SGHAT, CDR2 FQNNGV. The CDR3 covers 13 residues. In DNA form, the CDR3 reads TGTGCCAGCAGCCTAGCGGGAACAGATACGCAGTATTTT. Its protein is CASSLAGTDTQYF.